This TCR beta chain was captured in a study of OX40 agonist ivuxolimab in advanced cancers. Looking at the study overall: Each patient was given ivuxolimab into a vein every 2 weeks, at 0.01 to 10 mg/kg. Findings of the study overall: Among some nonresponders, normalized T-cell clonal expansion was also low. Relative to CD4+, CD8+ T cells held more expanded clones on average.

The table came from immunoSEQ multiplex PCR; TCRdb's copy has only in-frame clones and leaves some out. The sample records more than 60,000 clones, about four fifths being singletons. V trimming: 6 bases; J trimming: 2 bases; junction bases outside the gene matches: 7. Germline loops: CDR1 MNHNS, CDR2 SASEGT. CDR3 length equals 14 residues. Peripheral blood came from all dose cohorts at three timepoints. As for this clone: Antigen unknown.

Sequencing was performed on CD4+ or CD8+ T cells sorted from blood, taken in a trial of the OX40 agonist ivuxolimab. The rearrangement joins TRBV6-1 to TRBJ2-7; 7 bases align to TRBD2. The origin of this receptor is an adult with an advanced solid tumor such as melanoma, head and neck, liver or kidney cancer. The CDR3 spells CASSSRTRAYEQYF. The CDR3, as DNA: TGTGCCAGCAGCTCAAGGACTAGAGCCTACGAGCAGTACTTC.